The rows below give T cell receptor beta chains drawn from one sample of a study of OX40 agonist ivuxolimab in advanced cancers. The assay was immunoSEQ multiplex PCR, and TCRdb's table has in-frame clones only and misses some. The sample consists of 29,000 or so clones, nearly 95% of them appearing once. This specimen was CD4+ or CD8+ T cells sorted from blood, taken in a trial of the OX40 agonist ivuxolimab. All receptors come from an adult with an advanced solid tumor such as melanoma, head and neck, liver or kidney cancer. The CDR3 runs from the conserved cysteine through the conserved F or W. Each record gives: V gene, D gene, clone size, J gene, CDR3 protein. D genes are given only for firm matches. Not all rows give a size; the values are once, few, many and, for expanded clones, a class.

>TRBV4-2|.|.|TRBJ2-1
CASSQVGDLYYNEQFF
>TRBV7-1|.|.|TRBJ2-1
CASSLQDWYNEQFF
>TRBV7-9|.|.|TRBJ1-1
CASSLGEEVYEAFF
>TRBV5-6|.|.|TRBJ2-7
CASSLAPRGLIDEQYF
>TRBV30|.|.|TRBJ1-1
CARRRNTEAFF
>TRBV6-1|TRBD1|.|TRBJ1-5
CASSKRQGNQPQHF
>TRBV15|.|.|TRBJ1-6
CATRRQDYNSPLHF
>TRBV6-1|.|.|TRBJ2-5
CASSEARGSETQYF
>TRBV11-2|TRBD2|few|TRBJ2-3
CASSPRLAAEGDTQYF
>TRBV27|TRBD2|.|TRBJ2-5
CASSFLTSGRAYQETQYF
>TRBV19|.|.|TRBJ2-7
CASSISMGPSYEQYF
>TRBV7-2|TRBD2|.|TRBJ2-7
CASSFASGGAYEQYF
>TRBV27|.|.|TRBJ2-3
CASSSTRIADTQYF
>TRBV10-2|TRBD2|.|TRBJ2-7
CASSSGGGVYEQYF
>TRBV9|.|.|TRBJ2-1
CASSVDRVGEQFF
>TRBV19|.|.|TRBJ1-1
CATTPGQDSPEAFF
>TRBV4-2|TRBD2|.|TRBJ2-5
CASSRPTSGSETQYF
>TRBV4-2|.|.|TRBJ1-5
CASSQDLGFGNQPQHF
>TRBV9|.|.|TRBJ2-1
CASSASGFSYNEQFF